One sample yielded the 20 T cell receptor beta chains listed below, sequenced in a study of T cell changes during pregnancy in multiple sclerosis. Sequencing was performed with immunoSEQ multiplex PCR; in TCRdb, only in-frame clones are kept and a portion is missing. The table shows more than 55,000 clones, with around nine tenths occurring only once. The source material was CD4+ T cells from peripheral blood mononuclear cells, sampled in the third trimester of pregnancy. The receptors originated from a female donor with multiple sclerosis, enrolled in a pregnancy study.

V is TRBV28 and J is TRBJ2-1; D perhaps matches TRBD1 (6 bases). This CDR3 comprises 15 residues. Germline V gene data show CDR1 as MDHEN and CDR2 as SYDVKM. Trimming removed 1 base at V and 10 bases at J, with 17 bases between. The CDR3 here is CASSLSRGEFPEQFF. CDR3 nucleotides: TGTGCCAGCAGTTTATCCAGGGGTGAGTTTCCCGAGCAGTTCTTC. The variable domain in full, with the rest retrieved from reference TRBV28 and TRBJ2-1, is DVKVTQSSRYLVKRTGEKVFLECVQDMDHENMFWYRQDPGLGLRLIYFSYDVKMKEKGDIPEGYSVSREKKERFSLILESASTNQTSMYLCASSLSRGEFPEQFFGPGTRLTVL.

The rearrangement uses TRBV18 and TRBJ2-7; 7 bases are a match to TRBD1. The CDR3 spans 14 residues. The germline V gene has CDR1 KGHSH and CDR2 LQKENI. After removal of 3 bases from V and 3 bases from J, the junction contained 5 bases not matched to a gene. The CDR3 bases are TGTGCCAGCTCACCGTCAGGGGACAGCTACGAGCAGTACTTC. Encoded protein: CASSPSGDSYEQYF.

The V call is TRBV11-2, the J call TRBJ2-5; 8 nucleotides line up with TRBD2. Per the germline V gene, CDR1 is SGHAT and CDR2 is FQNNGV. The CDR3 contains 14 residues. V was clipped by 5 bases and J by 2 bases; unmatched bases: 4. CDR3 sequence: CASSLLAGQETQYF. The CDR3 DNA follows: TGTGCCAGCAGCCTATTAGCGGGGCAAGAGACCCAGTACTTC. Drawing the rest from reference TRBV11-2 and TRBJ2-5, the complete variable domain is EAGVAQSPRYKIIEKRQSVAFWCNPISGHATLYWYQQILGQGPKLLIQFQNNGVVDDSQLPKDRFSAERLKGVDSTLKIQPAKLEDSAVYLCASSLLAGQETQYFGPGTRLLVL.

V and J are TRBV7-9 and TRBJ1-2; D uncertain. V lost 6 bases to trimming and J lost 3 bases, with 8 bases between them. From germline, CDR1 is SEHNR and CDR2 FQNEAQ (reference sequence). This CDR3 comprises 12 residues. CDR3 region: CASSAQDYGYTF. The CDR3 DNA sequence: TGTGCCAGCAGTGCACAAGACTATGGCTACACCTTC.

The chain employs TRBV4-3 and TRBJ1-1; D uncertain. This CDR3 spans 17 amino acids. V dropped 0 bases and J dropped 0 bases, with 14 bases sitting between them. CDR1 LGHNA and CDR2 YSLEER come from the germline V gene. The CDR3 bases are TGCGCCAGCAGCCAAGATGGGCGGGCGTCCATGAACACTGAAGCTTTCTTT. It translates to CASSQDGRASMNTEAFF.

The rearrangement links TRBV10-3 to TRBJ1-5; the match to TRBD1 covers 7 bases. This CDR3 contains 17 residues. Trimming cost V 4 bases and J 1 base; bases outside gene matches: 10. Germline values: CDR1 ENHRY, CDR2 SYGVKD. CDR3 bases: TGTGCCATCAGTGGTTCGACACAGGGGAACAGCAATCAGCCCCAGCATTTT. It yields the protein CAISGSTQGNSNQPQHF.

The chain recombines TRBV2 with TRBJ1-4, with TRBD1 matching over 9 bases. The CDR3 length is 14 residues. Germline V gene sequence: CDR1 SNHLY, CDR2 FYNNEI. V gave up 6 bases and J gave up 7 bases; unmatched junction bases: 6. DNA of the CDR3: TGTGCCAGCAGCCTTCCGGGACAGGGTGAAAAACTGTTTTTT. It translates to CASSLPGQGEKLFF.

V is TRBV14 and J is TRBJ2-3; 12 nucleotides match TRBD2. The CDR3 has 16 amino acids. The germline gives CDR1 SGHDN, CDR2 FVKESK. Trimming at V came to 4 bases and at J to 4 bases, leaving 6 bases not matched to a gene. The CDR3 sequence is CASSPPGLAGSDTQYF. The CDR3, as DNA: TGTGCCAGCAGCCCCCCTGGACTAGCGGGGTCAGATACGCAGTATTTT.

The DNA of the CDR3 is TGTGCCAGCAGCTTACGACAGCTTAATGAAAAACTGTTTTTT. Amino acid sequence: CASSLRQLNEKLFF. The chain employs TRBV5-6 and TRBJ1-4; tentatively, D is TRBD1 (5 bases). Trimming removed 2 bases from V and 4 bases from J, with 9 bases in between. Germline lookup yields CDR1 SGHDT and CDR2 YYEEEE. This CDR3 has 14 amino acids.

The J gene is TRBJ1-1, the V gene TRBV13; TRBD1 is a possible D gene (5 bases). Per the germline V gene, CDR1 is PRHDT and CDR2 is FYEKMQ (reference sequence). The CDR3 runs 14 residues. V gave up 2 bases and J gave up 6 bases, with 13 bases separating them. The CDR3 nucleotides are TGTGCCAGCAGCTTAAAAGTGATGACAGCTGAAGCTTTCTTT. It encodes CASSLKVMTAEAFF. Variable domain in full (rest from reference TRBV13 and TRBJ1-1): AAGVIQSPRHLIKEKRETATLKCYPIPRHDTVYWYQQGPGQDPQFLISFYEKMQSDKGSIPDRFSAQQFSDYHSELNMSSLELGDSALYFCASSLKVMTAEAFFGQGTRLTVV.

This clone was seen more than once but under ten times. The rearrangement joins TRBV5-5 to TRBJ2-5, with 7 bases identical to TRBD1. This CDR3 comprises 16 residues. V lost 0 bases and J lost 5; bases outside the gene matches: 10. Germline V gene data show CDR1 as SGHKS and CDR2 as YYEKEE (reference sequence). DNA for the CDR3: TGTGCCAGCAGCTTGGGTACAGGGGTGAGGGGGGAGACCCAGTACTTC. It codes for CASSLGTGVRGETQYF.

The chain couples TRBV7-2 to TRBJ2-7; 8 positions match TRBD1. Unmatched junction bases numbered 2, after V lost 4 bases and J lost 3 bases. CDR1 and CDR2 from the germline V gene are SGHTA and FQGNSA. CDR3 length: 13 residues. CDR3 sequence (DNA): TGTGCCAGCAGCTGGGGACAGGTCTACGAGCAGTACTTC. Amino acid sequence: CASSWGQVYEQYF.

V usage is TRBV7-2 and J usage is TRBJ1-3; D is unclear. The CDR3 is 16 amino acids. The germline V gene has CDR1 SGHTA and CDR2 FQGNSA. V lost 1 base to trimming and J lost 3 bases, with 13 bases between them. CDR3: CASSLVFWEIGNTIYF. The DNA for the CDR3 is TGTGCCAGCAGCTTAGTGTTTTGGGAGATTGGAAACACCATATATTTT.

The chain couples TRBV30 to TRBJ1-1, with D possibly being TRBD1 (5 bases). Germline V CDR1 and CDR2: GTSNPN, SVGIG (reference sequence). The length of the CDR3 is 14 residues. The germline V and J ends were trimmed by 3 bases and 1 base, with 12 bases remaining between them. The CDR3 is CAWRTRQRNTEAFF. DNA for the CDR3: TGTGCCTGGAGGACCAGACAGAGGAACACTGAAGCTTTCTTT.

The genes are TRBV5-4 and TRBJ2-3; 7 positions agree with TRBD2. The V and J ends lost 4 bases and 6 bases, in that order; junction bases with no gene match: 20. The CDR3 is 18 residues long. Per germline, CDR1 SGHNT and CDR2 YYREEE (reference sequence). The CDR3 nucleotides are TGTGCCAGCAGCCCCAACGCCGGGACTATCATTAAAAAGGATACGCAGTATTTT. Its translation is CASSPNAGTIIKKDTQYF.

This chain joins TRBV4-3 and TRBJ1-2; D is ambiguous. The CDR3 is 17 amino acids. The ends were cut back, 0 bases at V and 4 bases at J, with 18 bases in the middle. Germline V lookup: CDR1 LGHNA, CDR2 YSLEER. In nucleotides, the CDR3 is TGCGCCAGCAGCCAAGACCTTCGGGGAGAATGGGGCTATGGCTACACCTTC. Protein: CASSQDLRGEWGYGYTF.

The chain carries TRBV19 and TRBJ1-1; no definite D call. Looked up from germline, CDR1 is LNHDA and CDR2 is SQIVND (reference sequence). The CDR3 totals 13 residues. Trimming took 1 base from V and 6 from J, leaving 9 bases between them. The DNA for the CDR3 is TGTGCCAGTAGTATAGGGGCTATGTCTGAAGCTTTCTTT. Its protein is CASSIGAMSEAFF.

The J gene is TRBJ1-3, the V gene TRBV7-9; 7 nucleotides match TRBD1. Germline V gene sequence: CDR1 SEHNR, CDR2 FQNEAQ (reference sequence). The length of the CDR3 is 17 residues. The ends lost 2 bases at V and 2 bases at J; junction bases unmatched: 9. CDR3 in amino acids: CASSLSRWTGPGNTIYF. CDR3 nucleotide sequence: TGTGCCAGCAGCTTAAGTCGATGGACAGGTCCTGGAAACACCATATATTTT.

The chain is built from TRBV19 and TRBJ1-2; TRBD1 agrees at 7 bases. The V and J ends lost 4 bases and 0 bases, in that order; junction bases with no gene match: 17. The CDR3 length is 19 residues. Germline lookup yields CDR1 LNHDA and CDR2 SQIVND (reference sequence). Written as DNA, the CDR3 is TGTGCCAGTAGTACCCCAACTCAAATAAGACAGGGACCTAACTATGGCTACACCTTC. Translated: CASSTPTQIRQGPNYGYTF.

The chain recombines TRBV5-6 with TRBJ2-3, with 8 bases lining up with TRBD1. The V and J ends lost 4 bases and 5 bases, in that order; junction bases with no gene match: 6. The germline V gene has CDR1 SGHDT and CDR2 YYEEEE. The CDR3 contains 14 residues. The CDR3 sequence: CASSETGVGDTQYF. The CDR3 nucleotides read TGTGCCAGCAGCGAGACAGGGGTGGGAGATACGCAGTATTTT.